The following is a TCR beta chain sequence with its context. Its antigen is still unknown. The sample holds no much larger clone one base away, and base qualities are not on file. After DNA extraction (Qiagen), TCRbeta V-D-J rearrangements were amplified in a bias-controlled manner and then sequenced at high throughput (immunoSEQ; Adaptive Biotech). On the authors' methods: Productive sequences were analyzed at sequence level using the immunoSEQ Analyzer platform. Clonality was calculated as 1 minus Pielou's evenness, so values run from 0 (highly polyclonal) up to 1 (monoclonal). Repertoire overlap between subsets was quantified with the Morisita index, from 0 (no similarity) to 1 (complete similarity). TCRdb retrieved this table from immuneACCESS and kept in-frame rearrangements only. Not all clones are present; in checked studies, unresolved V genes account for under half, and no reason is known for the remainder. V and J calls and clone size are copied from that table; D and trimming were computed from the DNA. The sample has some 1,900 clones on record, approximately 70% of them singletons. The ten largest clones capture around 9.7% of the sample.

Synovial fluid effusions were drawn from actively inflamed joints of patients with psoriatic arthritis. Memory CD8+ T cells in synovial fluid were sorted patient by patient into Tc17 (IL-17A+) cells, bulk memory cells and Tc1 (IL-17A-IFNgamma+) cells in order to compare their TCR repertoires. Psoriatic arthritis patients met the Classification of Psoriatic Arthritis Study Group (CASPAR) criteria. For the bulk memory CD8+ T cell sort, CD45RA-CD27+/- cells were combined with CD45RA+CD27- cells. Sorted CD8+ T cell subsets from the synovial fluid of a few patients with psoriatic arthritis were subjected to TCRbeta sequencing. Synovial fluid mononuclear cells were isolated with Lymphoprep and cryopreserved in liquid nitrogen before use. The medium used for cryopreservation had approximately 55% fetal calf serum and approximately 9% dimethyl sulfoxide. The source of the sample is a study of IL-17A CD8 T cells in psoriatic arthritis synovium. About the investigation overall: The study aimed to define the phenotype, molecular profile and function of synovial IL-17A+CD8+ T cells in psoriatic arthritis pathogenesis.

The research as a whole found: Some individual clones occupied over 4% of the repertoire, though most synovial CD8+ subsets remained polyclonal. Cells were obtained from synovial fluid rather than synovial tissue, because no psoriatic arthritis synovial tissue samples were available. Only a few patients were covered by TCR sequencing, and this limited sample size was acknowledged by the authors.

V and J lose 1 base and 6 bases, and a span of 5 bases separates them. CDR1 and CDR2 (SGHNT, YYREEE) derive from the germline V gene (reference sequence). The CDR3 starts with the cysteine, ends with the phenylalanine, and has 12 residues. Only CDR3 DNA remains: 36 bases, in frame from the first base. The chain is encoded by TRBV5-4 joined to TRBJ2-1; no D gene is confidently identified. The source is a human donor with psoriatic arthritis. The sample taken for sequencing was memory CD8+ T cells from synovial fluid. Explained via the paper, the cell subset or site label denotes: bulk memory CD8+ T cells (CD45RA-CD27+/- and CD45RA+CD27-). The CDR3 in this case is CASSLWVNEQFF. The nucleotides are TGTGCCAGCAGCTTGTGGGTCAATGAGCAGTTCTTC.